The 14 T cell receptor beta chains below all came from one sample that was sequenced in a study of cytomegalovirus exposure and HLA in healthy donors. Vbeta (60) and Jbeta (13) primers were used in the PCR. Sequencing used immunoSEQ multiplex PCR; TCRdb keeps in-frame clones, though not all of them. Its table lists 40,000 to 60,000 clones. The source material was PBMCs. These receptors were taken from a male donor in good health and CMV-seropositive.

The rearrangement links TRBV5-6 to TRBJ2-2; D remains unclear. Germline assignment: CDR1 SGHDT and CDR2 YYEEEE. Trimming removed 1 base at V and 8 bases at J, with 9 bases between. CDR3 length equals 13 residues. This chain's CDR3 is CASSLSPLGELFF. The CDR3 DNA is TGTGCCAGCAGCTTGTCCCCCCTGGGGGAGCTGTTTTTT.

Details on this clone: At one end, the junction sequence differs from germline, possibly due to a read error. The chain carries TRBV7-9 and TRBJ1-2, with 7 nucleotides matching TRBD1. CDR1 is SEHNR and CDR2 is FQNEAQ in the germline V gene (reference sequence). The CDR3 totals 12 residues. The CDR3 sequence is CAGTDINYGYTF. The CDR3 DNA reads TGCGCCGGGACAGACATTAACTATGGCTACACCTTC. Complete variable domain (other parts from reference TRBV7-9 and TRBJ1-2): DTGVSQNPRHKITKRGQNVTFRCDPISEHNRLYWYRQTLGQGPEFLTYFQNEAQLEKSRLLSDRFSAERPKGSFSTLEIQRTEQGDSAMYLCAGTDINYGYTFGSGTRLTVV.

The chain employs TRBV28 and TRBJ2-3, with D uncertain. There are 13 residues in the CDR3. Germline-derived CDR1 and CDR2 are MDHEN and SYDVKM. The V end lost 6 bases, the J end lost 4 bases, and 11 bases lay between the germline ends. In DNA, the CDR3 is TGTGCCAGCAGCCCCCCCCCTCCAGATACGCAGTATTTT. This translates into CASSPPPPDTQYF.

V gene TRBV4-2 combines with J gene TRBJ2-7; 12 nucleotides line up with TRBD2. The CDR3 is 16 residues long. Germline V lookup: CDR1 LGHNA, CDR2 YNFKEQ. Trimming cost V 5 bases and J 4 bases; bases outside gene matches: 9. The CDR3 here is CASSKTSGGSQYEQYF. The CDR3 DNA reads as TGTGCCAGCAGCAAAACTAGCGGGGGGTCCCAGTACGAGCAGTACTTC.

The rearrangement links TRBV7-9 to TRBJ2-7, with D tentatively TRBD1 (5 bases). Germline loops: CDR1 SEHNR, CDR2 FQNEAQ (reference sequence). CDR3 length: 15 amino acids. V was trimmed by 1 base and J by 5 bases, leaving 15 bases between them. The CDR3 sequence: CASSLGAGFIHEQYF. Written as DNA, the CDR3 is TGTGCCAGCAGCTTAGGGGCAGGGTTTATCCACGAGCAGTACTTC.

The chain uses TRBV14 and TRBJ2-1, with 16 bases aligning to TRBD2. V trimming: 6 bases; J trimming: 8 bases; junction bases outside the gene matches: 13. CDR3 length: 18 amino acids. CDR1 and CDR2 (germline): SGHDN, FVKESK. CDR3 region: CASRATAGTSGGAYEQFF. The CDR3 DNA reads as TGTGCCAGCAGAGCGACAGCCGGGACTAGCGGGGGGGCCTATGAGCAGTTCTTC.

This chain uses TRBV5-5 with TRBJ2-3; 13 bases agree with TRBD2. There are 17 residues in the CDR3. Germline V gene data show CDR1 as SGHKS and CDR2 as YYEKEE (reference sequence). The V segment lost 3 bases and the J segment 2 bases; nucleotides outside the gene matches: 6. The CDR3 loop reads CASSSRLAGGPTDTQYF. CDR3 sequence (DNA): TGTGCCAGCAGCTCTAGACTAGCGGGGGGCCCCACAGATACGCAGTATTTT.

The chain carries TRBV7-2 and TRBJ1-5; weak D call: TRBD1 (6 bases). This CDR3 comprises 16 residues. V was clipped by 0 bases and J by 2 bases, with 11 bases between them. CDR1 SGHTA and CDR2 FQGNSA come from the germline V gene. The CDR3 DNA follows: TGTGCCAGCAGCTTAGCGGGGGCAATAGGCAATCAGCCCCAGCATTTT. Encoded protein: CASSLAGAIGNQPQHF.

J is TRBJ1-1 and V is TRBV4-3; 7 bases match TRBD1. The CDR3 is 17 amino acids. V was pared by 1 base and J by 5 bases, with 13 bases of the junction left unmatched. The V gene's germline CDR1 is LGHNA and CDR2 YSLEER. The CDR3 region has the DNA TGCGCCAGCAGCCAAGGATTTTCGGCAGCAGGGGGGACTGAAGCTTTCTTT. Its translation is CASSQGFSAAGGTEAFF.

The V call is TRBV28, the J call TRBJ2-7; 7 positions match TRBD1. CDR3 length: 14 amino acids. The germline gives CDR1 MDHEN, CDR2 SYDVKM. Trimming removed 6 bases from V and 3 bases from J; junction bases left unmatched: 8. The CDR3 here is CASRRTGQIYEQYF. The CDR3 nucleotides read TGTGCCAGCAGACGAACGGGACAGATCTACGAGCAGTACTTC.

The J gene is TRBJ1-2, the V gene TRBV6-5; TRBD1 agrees at 7 bases. The V gene end was trimmed by 6 bases and the J gene end by 4 bases; junction bases not matched to a gene: 5. This CDR3 is built from 13 residues. The germline gives CDR1 MNHEY, CDR2 SVGAGI. The CDR3 DNA sequence: TGTGCCAGCAGCCCCGGGACAGTCTATGGCTACACCTTC. Protein: CASSPGTVYGYTF.

The V and J genes are TRBV19 and TRBJ1-5, with D possibly being TRBD1 (5 bases). CDR1 LNHDA and CDR2 SQIVND come from the germline V gene (reference sequence). This CDR3 spans 14 amino acids. Trimming stripped 2 bases from V and 3 bases from J, with 8 bases between. The CDR3 DNA reads TGTGCCAGTAGTATATTGGACAACAATCAGCCCCAGCATTTT. This gives the protein CASSILDNNQPQHF.

The J gene is TRBJ2-6, the V gene TRBV5-5; D gene uncertain. Deletions cut 0 bases from V and 0 bases from J, with 4 bases between. The CDR3 contains 15 residues. CDR1 SGHKS and CDR2 YYEKEE come from the germline V gene (reference sequence). The CDR3 DNA follows: TGTGCCAGCAGCTTGGGAGGCTCTGGGGCCAACGTCCTGACTTTC. Protein: CASSLGGSGANVLTF.

The chain combines TRBV27 with TRBJ2-3; D is perhaps TRBD2 (5 bases). Germline V gene data show CDR1 as MNHEY and CDR2 as SMNVEV (reference sequence). V was shortened by 6 bases and J by 1 base, with 11 bases between the two germline ends. CDR3 length: 14 amino acids. CDR3 loop: CASRPGGGTDTQYF. For the CDR3, the DNA is TGTGCCAGCAGGCCCGGAGGAGGCACAGATACGCAGTATTTT.